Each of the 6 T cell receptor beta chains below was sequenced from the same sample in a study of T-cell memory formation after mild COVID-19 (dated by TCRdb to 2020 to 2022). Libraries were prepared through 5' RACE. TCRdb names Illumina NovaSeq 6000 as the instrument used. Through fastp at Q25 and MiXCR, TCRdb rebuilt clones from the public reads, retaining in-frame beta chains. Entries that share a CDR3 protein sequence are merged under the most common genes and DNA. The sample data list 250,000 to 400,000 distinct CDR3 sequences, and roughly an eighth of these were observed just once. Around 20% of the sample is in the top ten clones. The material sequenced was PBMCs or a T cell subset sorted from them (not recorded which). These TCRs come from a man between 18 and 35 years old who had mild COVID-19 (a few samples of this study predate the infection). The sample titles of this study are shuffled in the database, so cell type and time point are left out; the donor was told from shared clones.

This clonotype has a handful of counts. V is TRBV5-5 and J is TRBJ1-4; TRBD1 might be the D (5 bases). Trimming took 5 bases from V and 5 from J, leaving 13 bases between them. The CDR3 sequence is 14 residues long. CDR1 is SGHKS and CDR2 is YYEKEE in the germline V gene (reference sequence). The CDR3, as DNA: TGTGCCAGCAGTGCAGGGAGGCAGAATGAAAAACTGTTTTTT. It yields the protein CASSAGRQNEKLFF.

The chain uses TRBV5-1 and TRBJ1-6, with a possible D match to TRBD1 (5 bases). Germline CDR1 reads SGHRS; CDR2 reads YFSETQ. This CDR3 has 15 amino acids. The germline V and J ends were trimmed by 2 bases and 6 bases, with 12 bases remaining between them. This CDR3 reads CASSFGPGLNSPLHF. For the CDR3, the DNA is TGCGCCAGCAGCTTTGGGCCAGGGCTTAATTCACCCCTCCACTTT.

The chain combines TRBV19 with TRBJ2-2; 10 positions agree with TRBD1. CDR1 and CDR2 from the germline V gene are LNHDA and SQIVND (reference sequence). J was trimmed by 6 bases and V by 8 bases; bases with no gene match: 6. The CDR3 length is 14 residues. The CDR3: CASYGTGEPGELFF. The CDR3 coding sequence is TGTGCCAGTTATGGGACAGGGGAACCCGGGGAGCTGTTTTTT.

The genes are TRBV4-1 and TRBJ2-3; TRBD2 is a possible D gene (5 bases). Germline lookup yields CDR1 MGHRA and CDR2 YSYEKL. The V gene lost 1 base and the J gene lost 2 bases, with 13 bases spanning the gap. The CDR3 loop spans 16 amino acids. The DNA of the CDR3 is TGCGCCAGCAGCCAAGTGGGCCAGCGGATCACAGATACGCAGTATTTT. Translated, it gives CASSQVGQRITDTQYF.

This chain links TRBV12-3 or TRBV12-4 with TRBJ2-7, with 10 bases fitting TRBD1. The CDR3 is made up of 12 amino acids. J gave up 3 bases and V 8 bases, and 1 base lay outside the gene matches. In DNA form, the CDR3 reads TGTGCCAGCGGACAGGGGGTCTACGAGCAGTACGTC. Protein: CASGQGVYEQYV.

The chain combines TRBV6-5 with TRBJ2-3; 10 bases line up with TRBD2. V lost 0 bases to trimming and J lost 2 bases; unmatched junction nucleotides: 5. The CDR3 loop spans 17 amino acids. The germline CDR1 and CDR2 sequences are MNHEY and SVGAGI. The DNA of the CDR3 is TGTGCCAGCAGTTACTCGAGACTAGCGGGTACCACAGATACGCAGTATTTT. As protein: CASSYSRLAGTTDTQYF.